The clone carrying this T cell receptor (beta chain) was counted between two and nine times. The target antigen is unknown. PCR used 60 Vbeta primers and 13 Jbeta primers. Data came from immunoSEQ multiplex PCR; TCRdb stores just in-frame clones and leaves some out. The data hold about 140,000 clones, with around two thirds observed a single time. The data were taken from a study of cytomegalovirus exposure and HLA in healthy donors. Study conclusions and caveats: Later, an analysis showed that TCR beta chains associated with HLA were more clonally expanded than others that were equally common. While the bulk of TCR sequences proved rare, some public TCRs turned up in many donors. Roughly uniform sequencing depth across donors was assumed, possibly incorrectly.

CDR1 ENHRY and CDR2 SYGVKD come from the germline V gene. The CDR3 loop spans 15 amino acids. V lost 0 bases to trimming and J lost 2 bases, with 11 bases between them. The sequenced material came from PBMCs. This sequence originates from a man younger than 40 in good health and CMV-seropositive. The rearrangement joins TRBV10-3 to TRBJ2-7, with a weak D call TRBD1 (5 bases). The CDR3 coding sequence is TGTGCCATCAGTGAGTCTGAGGACAAGCCCTACGAGCAGTACTTC. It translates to CAISESEDKPYEQYF.